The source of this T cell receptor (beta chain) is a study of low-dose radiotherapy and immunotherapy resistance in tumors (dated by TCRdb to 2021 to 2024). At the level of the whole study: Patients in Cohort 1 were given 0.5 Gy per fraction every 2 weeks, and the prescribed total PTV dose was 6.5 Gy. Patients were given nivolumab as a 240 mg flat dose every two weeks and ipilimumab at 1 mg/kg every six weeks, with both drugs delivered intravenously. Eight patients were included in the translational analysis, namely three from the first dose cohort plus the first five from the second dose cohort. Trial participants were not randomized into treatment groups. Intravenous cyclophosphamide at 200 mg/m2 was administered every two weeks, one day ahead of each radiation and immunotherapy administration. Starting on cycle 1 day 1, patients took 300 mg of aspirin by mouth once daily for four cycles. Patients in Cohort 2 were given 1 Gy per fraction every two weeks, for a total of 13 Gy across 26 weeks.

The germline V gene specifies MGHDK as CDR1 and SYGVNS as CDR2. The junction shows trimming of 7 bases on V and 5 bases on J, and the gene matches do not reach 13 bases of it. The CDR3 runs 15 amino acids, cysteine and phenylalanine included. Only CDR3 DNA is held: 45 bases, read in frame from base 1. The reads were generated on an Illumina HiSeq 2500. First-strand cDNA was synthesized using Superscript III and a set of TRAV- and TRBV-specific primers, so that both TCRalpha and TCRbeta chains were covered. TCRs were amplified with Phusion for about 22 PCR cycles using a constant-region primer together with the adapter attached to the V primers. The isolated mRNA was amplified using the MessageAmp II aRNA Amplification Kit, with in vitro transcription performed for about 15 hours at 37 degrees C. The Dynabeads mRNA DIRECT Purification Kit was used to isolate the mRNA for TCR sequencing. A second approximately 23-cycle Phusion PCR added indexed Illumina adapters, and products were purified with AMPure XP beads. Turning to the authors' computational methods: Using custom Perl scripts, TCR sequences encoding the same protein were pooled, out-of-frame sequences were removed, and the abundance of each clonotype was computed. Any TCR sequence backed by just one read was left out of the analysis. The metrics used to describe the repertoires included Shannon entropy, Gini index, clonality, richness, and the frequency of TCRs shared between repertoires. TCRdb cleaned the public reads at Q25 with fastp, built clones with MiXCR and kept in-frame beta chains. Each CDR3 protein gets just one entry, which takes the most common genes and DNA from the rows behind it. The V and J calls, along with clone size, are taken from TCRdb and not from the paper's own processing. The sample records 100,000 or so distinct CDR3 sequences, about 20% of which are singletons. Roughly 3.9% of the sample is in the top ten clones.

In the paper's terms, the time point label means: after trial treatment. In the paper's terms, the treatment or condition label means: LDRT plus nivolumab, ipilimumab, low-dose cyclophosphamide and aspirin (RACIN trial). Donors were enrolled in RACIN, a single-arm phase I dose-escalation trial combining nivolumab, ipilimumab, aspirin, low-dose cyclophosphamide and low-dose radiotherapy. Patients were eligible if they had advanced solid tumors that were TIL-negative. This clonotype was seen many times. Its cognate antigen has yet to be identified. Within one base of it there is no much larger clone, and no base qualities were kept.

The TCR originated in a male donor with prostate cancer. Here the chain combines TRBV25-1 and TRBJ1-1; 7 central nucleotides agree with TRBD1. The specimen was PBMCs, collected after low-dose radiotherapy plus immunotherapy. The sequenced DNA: TGTGCCAGCATCCCAATGAAGAGGGGGCGGACTGAAGCTTTCTTT. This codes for CASIPMKRGRTEAFF. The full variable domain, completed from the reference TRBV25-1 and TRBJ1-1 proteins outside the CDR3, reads EADIYQTPRYLVIGTGKKITLECSQTMGHDKMYWYQQDPGMELHLIHYSYGVNSTEKGDLSSESTVSRIRTEHFPLTLESARPSHTSQYLCASIPMKRGRTEAFFGQGTRLTVV.